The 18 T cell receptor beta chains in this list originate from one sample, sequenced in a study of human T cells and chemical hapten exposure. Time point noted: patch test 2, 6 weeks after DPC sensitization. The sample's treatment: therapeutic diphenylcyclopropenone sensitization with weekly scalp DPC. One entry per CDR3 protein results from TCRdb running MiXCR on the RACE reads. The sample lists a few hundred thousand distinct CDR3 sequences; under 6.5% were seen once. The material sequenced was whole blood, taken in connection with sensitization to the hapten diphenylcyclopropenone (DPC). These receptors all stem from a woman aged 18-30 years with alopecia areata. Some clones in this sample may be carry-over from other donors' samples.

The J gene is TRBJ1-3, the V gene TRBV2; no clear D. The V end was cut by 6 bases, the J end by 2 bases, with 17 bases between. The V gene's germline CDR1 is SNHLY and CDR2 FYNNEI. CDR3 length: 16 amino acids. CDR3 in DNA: TGTGCCAGCAGCGCCTTGCGTACCTTGACTGGAAACACCATATATTTT. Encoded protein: CASSALRTLTGNTIYF.

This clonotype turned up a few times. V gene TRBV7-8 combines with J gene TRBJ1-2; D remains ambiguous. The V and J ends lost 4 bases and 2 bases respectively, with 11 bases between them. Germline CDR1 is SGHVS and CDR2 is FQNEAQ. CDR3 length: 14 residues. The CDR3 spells CASSSKGFNYGYTF. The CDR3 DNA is TGTGCCAGCAGCTCAAAGGGATTCAACTATGGCTACACCTTC. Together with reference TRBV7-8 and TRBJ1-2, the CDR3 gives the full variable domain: GAGVSQSPRYKVAKRGQDVALRCDPISGHVSLFWYQQALGQGPEFLTYFQNEAQLDKSGLPSDRFFAERPEGSVSTLKIQRTQQEDSAVYLCASSSKGFNYGYTFGSGTRLTVV.

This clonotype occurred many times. The CDR3 DNA reads TGTGCCAGCAGCACTCGGACAGGGCTCCCGAGCACAGATACGCAGTATTTT. Protein product: CASSTRTGLPSTDTQYF. The chain uses TRBV9 and TRBJ2-3, with 8 positions matching TRBD1. Germline trimming cut 4 bases from V and 0 bases from J; bases unmatched to any gene: 10. This CDR3 is built from 17 residues. Germline V lookup: CDR1 SGDLS, CDR2 YYNGEE.

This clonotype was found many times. Written as DNA, the CDR3 is TGTGCCAGCAGTTACGCAGGGGCGGTTAAAGCTTTCTTT. It encodes CASSYAGAVKAFF. The V and J genes are TRBV6-5 and TRBJ1-1, with D tentatively TRBD1 (6 bases). The CDR3 consists of 13 residues. Germline assignment: CDR1 MNHEY and CDR2 SVGAGI. V was shortened by 2 bases and J by 9 bases, with 13 bases between the two germline ends.

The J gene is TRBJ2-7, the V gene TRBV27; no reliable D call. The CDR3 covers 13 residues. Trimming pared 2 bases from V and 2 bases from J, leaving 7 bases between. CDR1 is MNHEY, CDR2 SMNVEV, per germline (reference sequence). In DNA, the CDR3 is TGTGCCAGCAGTTTAAGTCCAGCCTACGAGCAGTACTTC. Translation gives CASSLSPAYEQYF.

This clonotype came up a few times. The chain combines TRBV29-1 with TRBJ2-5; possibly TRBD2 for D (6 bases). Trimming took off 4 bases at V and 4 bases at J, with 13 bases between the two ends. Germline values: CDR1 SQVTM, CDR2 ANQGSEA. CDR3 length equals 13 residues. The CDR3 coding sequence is TGCAGCGTTGGCGGGGATGTGGGAGAGACCCAGTACTTC. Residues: CSVGGDVGETQYF.

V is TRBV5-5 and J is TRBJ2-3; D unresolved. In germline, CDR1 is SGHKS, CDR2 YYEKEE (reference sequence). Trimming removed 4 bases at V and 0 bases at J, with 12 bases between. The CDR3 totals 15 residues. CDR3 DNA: TGTGCCAGCAGCGCTCGTCCCAGCAGCACAGATACGCAGTATTTT. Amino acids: CASSARPSSTDTQYF.

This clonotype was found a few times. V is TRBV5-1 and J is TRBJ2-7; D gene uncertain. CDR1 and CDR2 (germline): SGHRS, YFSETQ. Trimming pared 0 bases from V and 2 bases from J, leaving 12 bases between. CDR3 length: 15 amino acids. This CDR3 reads CASSLAQTVTYEQYF. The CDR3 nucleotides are TGCGCCAGCAGCTTGGCCCAAACAGTTACCTACGAGCAGTACTTC.

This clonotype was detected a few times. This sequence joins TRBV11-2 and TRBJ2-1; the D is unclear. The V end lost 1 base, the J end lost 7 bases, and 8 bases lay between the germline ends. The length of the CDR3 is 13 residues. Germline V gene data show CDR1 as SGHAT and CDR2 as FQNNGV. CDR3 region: CASSLGRLNEQFF. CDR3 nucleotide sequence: TGTGCCAGCAGCTTAGGAAGGTTGAATGAGCAGTTCTTC.

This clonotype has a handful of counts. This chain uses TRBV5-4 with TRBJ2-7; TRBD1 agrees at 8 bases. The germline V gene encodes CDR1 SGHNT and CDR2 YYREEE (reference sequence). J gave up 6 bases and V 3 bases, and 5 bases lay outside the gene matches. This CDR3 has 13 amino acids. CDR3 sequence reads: CASSSRGPAEQYF. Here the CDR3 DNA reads TGTGCCAGCAGCTCCAGGGGGCCGGCCGAGCAGTACTTC.

CDR3 sequence: CASSPERGDTEAFF. The CDR3 DNA reads TGTGCCAGCAGTCCCGAGCGAGGGGATACTGAAGCTTTCTTT. This rearrangement joins TRBV28 to TRBJ1-1, with D perhaps TRBD1 (5 bases). Germline V gene lookup returns CDR1 MDHEN and CDR2 SYDVKM. The CDR3 spans 14 residues. V lost 5 bases to trimming and J lost 5 bases, with 15 bases between them.

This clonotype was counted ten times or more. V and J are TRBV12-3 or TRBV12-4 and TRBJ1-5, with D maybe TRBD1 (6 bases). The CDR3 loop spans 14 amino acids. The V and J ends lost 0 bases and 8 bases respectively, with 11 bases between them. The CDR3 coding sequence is TGTGCCAGCAGTTTAGCGCAGGGGTTAGAGCCCCAGCATTTT. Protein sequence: CASSLAQGLEPQHF.

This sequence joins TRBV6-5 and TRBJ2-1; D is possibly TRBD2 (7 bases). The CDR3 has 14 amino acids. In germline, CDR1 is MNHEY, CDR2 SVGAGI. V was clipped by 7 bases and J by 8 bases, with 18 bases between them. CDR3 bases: TGTGCCAGCAATAGGGGGGGGGCCTTAGATGAGCAGTTCTTC. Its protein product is CASNRGGALDEQFF.

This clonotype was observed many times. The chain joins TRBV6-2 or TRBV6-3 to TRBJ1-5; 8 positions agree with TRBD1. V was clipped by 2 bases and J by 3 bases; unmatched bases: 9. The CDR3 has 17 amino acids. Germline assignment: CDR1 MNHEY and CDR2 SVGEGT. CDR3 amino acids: CASSYDETGDFNQPQHF. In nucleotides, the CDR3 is TGTGCCAGCAGTTACGATGAGACAGGGGACTTCAATCAGCCCCAGCATTTT.

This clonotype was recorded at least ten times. Here the CDR3 reads CSVVSDTFEGNTIYF. The CDR3 DNA reads as TGCAGCGTTGTGTCAGACACTTTCGAGGGAAACACCATATATTTT. V gene TRBV29-1 combines with J gene TRBJ1-3; unclear D gene. The CDR3 runs 15 residues. Germline V gene data show CDR1 as SQVTM and CDR2 as ANQGSEA. V lost 4 bases, J lost 4 bases, and 17 bases lay in between.

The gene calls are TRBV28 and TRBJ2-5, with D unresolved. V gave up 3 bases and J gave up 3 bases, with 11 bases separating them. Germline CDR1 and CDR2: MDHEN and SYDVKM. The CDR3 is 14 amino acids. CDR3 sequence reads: CASSFRNREETQYF. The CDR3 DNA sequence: TGTGCCAGCAGTTTCCGGAACCGCGAAGAGACCCAGTACTTC.

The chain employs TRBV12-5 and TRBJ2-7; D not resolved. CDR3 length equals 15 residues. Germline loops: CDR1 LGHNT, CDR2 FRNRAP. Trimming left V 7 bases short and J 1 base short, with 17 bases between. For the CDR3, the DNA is TGTGCTAGTGCCCCCGGATTTGGGTATTCCTACGAGCAGTACTTC. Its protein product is CASAPGFGYSYEQYF.

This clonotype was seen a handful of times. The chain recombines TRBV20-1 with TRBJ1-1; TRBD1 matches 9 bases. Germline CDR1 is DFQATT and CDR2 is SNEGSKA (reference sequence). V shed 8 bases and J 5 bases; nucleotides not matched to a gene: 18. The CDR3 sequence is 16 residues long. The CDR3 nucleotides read TGCAGTTGGCGGGGGGTAATGCGGGACAGGGTAACTGAAGCTTTCTTT. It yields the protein CSWRGVMRDRVTEAFF.